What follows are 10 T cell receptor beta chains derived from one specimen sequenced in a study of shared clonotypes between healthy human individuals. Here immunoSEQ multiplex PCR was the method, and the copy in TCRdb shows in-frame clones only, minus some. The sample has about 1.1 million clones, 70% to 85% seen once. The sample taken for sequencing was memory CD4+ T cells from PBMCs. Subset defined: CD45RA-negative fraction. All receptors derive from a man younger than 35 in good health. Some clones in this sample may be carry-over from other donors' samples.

The CDR3 sequence: CASSLGRDQRQYF. Here the CDR3 DNA reads TGTGCCAGCAGTCTTGGCCGGGACCAAAGGCAGTACTTC. This chain uses TRBV14 with TRBJ2-7; D may match TRBD1 or TRBD2 (5 bases each). V was clipped by 6 bases and J by 9 bases, with 18 bases between them. The CDR3 covers 13 residues. The V gene's germline CDR1 is SGHDN and CDR2 FVKESK.

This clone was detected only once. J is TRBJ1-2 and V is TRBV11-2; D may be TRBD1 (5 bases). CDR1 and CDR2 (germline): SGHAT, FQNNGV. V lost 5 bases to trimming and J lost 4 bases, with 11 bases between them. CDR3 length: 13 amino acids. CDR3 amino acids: CASSPGDGYGYTF. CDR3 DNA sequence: TGTGCCAGCAGCCCCGGGGACGGCTATGGCTACACCTTC.

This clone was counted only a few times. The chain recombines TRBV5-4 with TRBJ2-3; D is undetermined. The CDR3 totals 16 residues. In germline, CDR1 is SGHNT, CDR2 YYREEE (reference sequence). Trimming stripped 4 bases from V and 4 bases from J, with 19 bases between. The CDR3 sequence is CASSRAASDFPDTQYF. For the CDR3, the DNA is TGTGCCAGCAGCAGGGCGGCTAGTGATTTTCCAGATACGCAGTATTTT.

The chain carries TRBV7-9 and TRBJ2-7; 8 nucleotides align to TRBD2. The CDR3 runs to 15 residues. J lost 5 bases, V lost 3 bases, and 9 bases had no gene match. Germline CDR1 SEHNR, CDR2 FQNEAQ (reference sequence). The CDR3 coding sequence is TGTGCCAGCAGCTTTCCCTCCGGGACTAGTCACGAGCAGTACTTC. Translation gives CASSFPSGTSHEQYF.

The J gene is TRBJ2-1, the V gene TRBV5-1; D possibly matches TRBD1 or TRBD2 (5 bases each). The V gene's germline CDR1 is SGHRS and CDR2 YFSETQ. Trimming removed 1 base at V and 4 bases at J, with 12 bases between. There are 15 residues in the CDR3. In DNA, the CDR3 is TGCGCCAGCAGCTTGTATCCCGGGGCATACAATGAGCAGTTCTTC. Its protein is CASSLYPGAYNEQFF. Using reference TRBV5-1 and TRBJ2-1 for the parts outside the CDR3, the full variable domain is KAGVTQTPRYLIKTRGQQVTLSCSPISGHRSVSWYQQTPGQGLQFLFEYFSETQRNKGNFPGRFSGRQFSNSRSEMNVSTLELGDSALYLCASSLYPGAYNEQFFGPGTRLTVL.

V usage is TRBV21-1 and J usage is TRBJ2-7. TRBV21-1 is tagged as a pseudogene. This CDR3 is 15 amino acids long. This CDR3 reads CASSTHPQTGWEQYF. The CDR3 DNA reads TGTGCCAGCAGCACACATCCTCAGACGGGCTGGGAGCAGTACTTC.

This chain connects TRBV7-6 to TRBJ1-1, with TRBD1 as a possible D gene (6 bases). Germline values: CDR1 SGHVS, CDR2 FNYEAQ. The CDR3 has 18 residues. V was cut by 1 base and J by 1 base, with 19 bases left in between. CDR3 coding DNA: TGTGCCAGCAGCTTAGTACTCGACACGGGACACAGGAACACTGAAGCTTTCTTT. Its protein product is CASSLVLDTGHRNTEAFF. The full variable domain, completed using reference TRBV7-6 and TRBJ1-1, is GAGVSQSPRYKVTKRGQDVALRCDPISGHVSLYWYRQALGQGPEFLTYFNYEAQQDKSGLPNDRFSAERPEGSISTLTIQRTEQRDSAMYRCASSLVLDTGHRNTEAFFGQGTRLTVV.

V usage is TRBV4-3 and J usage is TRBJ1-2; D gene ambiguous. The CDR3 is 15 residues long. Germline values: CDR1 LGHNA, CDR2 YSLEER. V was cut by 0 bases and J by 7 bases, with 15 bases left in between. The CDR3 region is CASSQEPLLGSGYTF. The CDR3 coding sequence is TGCGCCAGCAGCCAAGAACCCTTACTCGGAAGTGGCTACACCTTC.

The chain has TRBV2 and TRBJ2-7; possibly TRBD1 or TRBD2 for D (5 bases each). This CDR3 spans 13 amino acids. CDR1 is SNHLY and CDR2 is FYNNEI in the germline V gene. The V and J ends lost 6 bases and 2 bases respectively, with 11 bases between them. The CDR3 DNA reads TGTGCCAGCAGACCGGGACCGCCCTACGAGCAGTACTTC. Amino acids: CASRPGPPYEQYF.

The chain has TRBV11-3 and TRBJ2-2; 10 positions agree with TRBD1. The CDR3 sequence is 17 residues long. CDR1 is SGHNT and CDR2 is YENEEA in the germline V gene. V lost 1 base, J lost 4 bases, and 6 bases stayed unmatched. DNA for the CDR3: TGTGCCAGCAGCTTAGGACAGGGGGCGCCGGGCACCGGGGAGCTGTTTTTT. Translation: CASSLGQGAPGTGELFF.